This is a list of T cell receptor beta chains from one sample in a study of cytomegalovirus exposure and HLA in healthy donors. TCRdb's table, derived via immunoSEQ multiplex PCR, lists solely in-frame clones and lacks some. The sample carries roughly 140,000 clones, roughly 65% recorded once. The material sequenced was PBMCs. The receptors shown here come from a man aged 55 to 70 in good health and CMV-seronegative. The CDR3 runs from the conserved cysteine through the conserved F or W. The order of the fields is V gene, D gene, J gene, clone size, CDR3 protein, CDR3 DNA. A D gene is named only where the DNA matches it firmly. Only part of the rows carry a size: once, few, many, or a class if the clone is expanded.

v_gene: TRBV11-3
d_gene: -
j_gene: TRBJ2-6
abundance: -
CDR3aa: CASSLEGSLTGANVLTF
CDR3nt: TGTGCCAGCAGCTTAGAGGGCAGCTTAACTGGGGCCAACGTCCTGACTTTC

v_gene: TRBV7-2
d_gene: -
j_gene: TRBJ1-2
abundance: -
CDR3aa: CASSSPGANYGYTF
CDR3nt: TGTGCCAGCAGCTCTCCGGGAGCTAACTATGGCTACACCTTC

v_gene: TRBV19
d_gene: -
j_gene: TRBJ2-7
abundance: -
CDR3aa: CASSQFLGAYEQYF
CDR3nt: TGTGCCAGTAGCCAGTTCCTAGGAGCCTACGAGCAGTACTTC

v_gene: TRBV2
d_gene: -
j_gene: TRBJ1-2
abundance: -
CDR3aa: CATGQYGYTF
CDR3nt: TGTGCCACCGGACAGTATGGCTACACCTTC

v_gene: TRBV5-1
d_gene: -
j_gene: TRBJ1-1
abundance: -
CDR3aa: CASSSDGTNFSEAFF
CDR3nt: TGCGCCAGCAGCTCTGACGGGACAAACTTTTCTGAAGCTTTCTTT

v_gene: TRBV19
d_gene: -
j_gene: TRBJ1-1
abundance: few
CDR3aa: CASSQDSFSTTNTEAFF
CDR3nt: TGTGCCAGTAGCCAGGATTCCTTTTCTACCACGAACACTGAAGCTTTCTTT

v_gene: TRBV15
d_gene: -
j_gene: TRBJ2-1
abundance: few
CDR3aa: CATSRDNGGSYNEQFF
CDR3nt: TGTGCCACCAGCAGAGATAACGGGGGATCCTACAATGAGCAGTTCTTC

v_gene: TRBV6-5
d_gene: TRBD2
j_gene: TRBJ2-1
abundance: -
CDR3aa: CASSSSGPTYNEQFF
CDR3nt: TGTGCCAGCAGTTCTAGCGGACCAACCTACAATGAGCAGTTCTTC

v_gene: TRBV27
d_gene: -
j_gene: TRBJ2-1
abundance: -
CDR3aa: CASSTGGWGEQFF
CDR3nt: TGTGCCAGCAGTACGGGGGGCTGGGGTGAGCAGTTCTTC

v_gene: TRBV6-5
d_gene: TRBD2
j_gene: TRBJ2-7
abundance: -
CDR3aa: CASTRTSGPWYF
CDR3nt: TGTGCCAGCACGAGGACTAGCGGCCCTTGGTACTTC

v_gene: TRBV10-3
d_gene: TRBD2
j_gene: TRBJ2-3
abundance: -
CDR3aa: CAIRPSREGTDTQYF
CDR3nt: TGTGCCATCAGGCCGAGCCGGGAGGGCACAGATACGCAGTATTTT

v_gene: TRBV10-3
d_gene: -
j_gene: TRBJ1-6
abundance: -
CDR3aa: CAISETDQTDSPLHF
CDR3nt: TGTGCCATCAGTGAGACAGATCAGACGGATTCACCCCTCCACTTT

v_gene: TRBV4-1
d_gene: -
j_gene: TRBJ2-2
abundance: few
CDR3aa: CASSHRENTGELFF
CDR3nt: TGCGCCAGCAGCCACAGGGAGAACACCGGGGAGCTGTTTTTT

v_gene: TRBV5-1
d_gene: TRBD2
j_gene: TRBJ2-5
abundance: -
CDR3aa: CASSAPGLAVQETQYF
CDR3nt: TGCGCCAGCAGCGCACCGGGACTAGCGGTCCAAGAGACCCAGTACTTC

v_gene: TRBV28
d_gene: -
j_gene: TRBJ1-5
abundance: few
CDR3aa: CASSLIGQEALHF
CDR3nt: TGTGCCAGCAGTTTAATAGGGCAGGAGGCCCTCCATTTT

v_gene: TRBV11-2
d_gene: -
j_gene: TRBJ2-7
abundance: -
CDR3aa: CASSLRWEGGSYEQYF
CDR3nt: TGTGCCAGCAGCTTAAGGTGGGAAGGGGGCTCCTACGAGCAGTACTTC

v_gene: TRBV4-1
d_gene: -
j_gene: TRBJ2-5
abundance: few
CDR3aa: CASSQGTSETQYF
CDR3nt: TGCGCCAGCAGCCAGGGGACTTCGGAAACCCAGTACTTC

v_gene: TRBV28
d_gene: -
j_gene: TRBJ1-2
abundance: -
CDR3aa: CASSSGYSGYTF
CDR3nt: TGTGCCAGCAGTTCTGGGTACAGTGGCTACACCTTC

v_gene: TRBV19
d_gene: -
j_gene: TRBJ1-2
abundance: -
CDR3aa: CASSIGGPSNYGYTF
CDR3nt: TGTGCCAGTAGTATAGGAGGCCCTTCCAACTATGGCTACACCTTC

v_gene: TRBV30
d_gene: TRBD2
j_gene: TRBJ2-2
abundance: -
CDR3aa: CAWSVEASGSPGELFF
CDR3nt: TGTGCCTGGAGTGTAGAGGCTAGCGGGAGCCCCGGGGAGCTGTTTTTT

v_gene: TRBV28
d_gene: TRBD1
j_gene: TRBJ1-1
abundance: few
CDR3aa: CASSSRTGGWGTEAFF
CDR3nt: TGTGCCAGCAGTTCCCGGACAGGGGGCTGGGGCACTGAAGCTTTCTTT

v_gene: TRBV11-2
d_gene: -
j_gene: TRBJ2-1
abundance: -
CDR3aa: CASSLDRSNEQFF
CDR3nt: TGTGCCAGCAGCTTAGACAGAAGCAATGAGCAGTTCTTC

v_gene: TRBV30
d_gene: TRBD1
j_gene: TRBJ2-7
abundance: -
CDR3aa: CAWSTRTGGDEQYF
CDR3nt: TGTGCCTGGAGTACACGGACAGGGGGGGACGAGCAGTACTTC

v_gene: TRBV7-9
d_gene: -
j_gene: TRBJ2-7
abundance: few
CDR3aa: CASSAPGTYEQYF
CDR3nt: TGTGCCAGCAGCGCCCCGGGGACCTACGAGCAGTACTTC

v_gene: TRBV28
d_gene: TRBD2
j_gene: TRBJ2-1
abundance: -
CDR3aa: CATRTSGRALFSEQFF
CDR3nt: TGTGCCACCAGAACCAGCGGGAGGGCCCTCTTTTCTGAGCAGTTCTTC

v_gene: TRBV14
d_gene: -
j_gene: TRBJ2-1
abundance: -
CDR3aa: CASSQAKRPYNEQFF
CDR3nt: TGTGCCAGCAGCCAAGCAAAGCGGCCATACAATGAGCAGTTCTTC

v_gene: TRBV5-1
d_gene: -
j_gene: TRBJ2-3
abundance: once
CDR3aa: CASKGGAGFAADTQYF
CDR3nt: TGCGCCAGCAAGGGGGGGGCAGGGTTTGCTGCAGATACGCAGTATTTT